Each of the 10 T cell receptor beta chains below was sequenced from the same sample in a study of technical replicates of blood from several donors. Measured with immunoSEQ multiplex PCR; TCRdb has only the in-frame clones, and not every one. The top ten clones hold approximately 4.4% of a sample with some 70,000 clones, approximately 88% of them seen once. Sequencing was performed on PBMCs. These receptors were obtained from a human donor in good health. Some clones in this sample may be carry-over from other donors' samples.

The chain has TRBV9 and TRBJ2-2, with D hard to call. The germline V gene has CDR1 SGDLS and CDR2 YYNGEE. The V end was cut by 4 bases, the J end by 6 bases, with 10 bases between. This CDR3 contains 13 residues. CDR3 amino acids: CASSLQVSGELFF. CDR3 in DNA: TGTGCCAGCAGCTTACAAGTGTCCGGGGAGCTGTTTTTT.

This clone was seen only once. It may be a read error: a sequence one base away is much more abundant. The chain couples TRBV5-4 to TRBJ2-7, with 7 positions matching TRBD1. The CDR3 runs 14 residues. V trimming: 1 base; J trimming: 7 bases; junction bases outside the gene matches: 8. Germline values: CDR1 SGHNT, CDR2 YYREEE (reference sequence). The DNA of the CDR3 is TGTGCCAGCAGCTTGATAGACAGGGCACAGGAGCAGTACTTC. This translates into CASSLIDRAQEQYF.

The J gene is TRBJ2-2, the V gene TRBV10-3; 9 bases agree with TRBD1. CDR3 length equals 15 residues. V lost 6 bases and J lost 5; bases outside the gene matches: 7. Germline V gives CDR1 ENHRY, CDR2 SYGVKD. The CDR3 DNA reads as TGTGCCATCAGCCAACAGGGGGCCTTTACCGGGGAGCTGTTTTTT. This gives the protein CAISQQGAFTGELFF.

The chain joins TRBV4-1 to TRBJ2-5, with D unresolved. V lost 4 bases and J 7 bases, leaving 16 bases between the germline ends. The germline CDR1 and CDR2 sequences are MGHRA and YSYEKL. The CDR3 is made up of 14 amino acids. The CDR3, as DNA: TGCGCCAGCAGCCCAAGCGCACCGACTGGGACCCAGTACTTC. Amino acids: CASSPSAPTGTQYF.

The chain links TRBV10-2 to TRBJ1-1, with D possibly TRBD1 on 5 matching bases. Trimming took off 6 bases at V and 1 base at J, with 12 bases between the two ends. The CDR3 is made up of 14 amino acids. Germline CDR1 WSHSY, CDR2 SAAADI. The CDR3 sequence is CASSEGLQNTEAFF. As DNA, the CDR3 is TGCGCCAGCAGCGAGGGACTCCAGAACACTGAAGCTTTCTTT.

The chain couples TRBV5-6 to TRBJ2-1, with TRBD2 as a possible D gene (6 bases). V lost 4 bases and J lost 1, with 15 bases in between. Germline V gene sequence: CDR1 SGHDT, CDR2 YYEEEE. The CDR3 covers 16 residues. The CDR3: CASSALGGRSYNEQFF. The DNA of the CDR3 is TGTGCCAGCAGCGCCCTCGGGGGTAGGTCCTACAATGAGCAGTTCTTC.

The chain couples TRBV5-1 to TRBJ2-1, with TRBD2 matching 9 bases. Germline V gene data show CDR1 as SGHRS and CDR2 as YFSETQ. V was clipped by 0 bases and J by 2 bases; unmatched bases: 6. The CDR3 contains 17 residues. The CDR3 sequence: CASSLAFVAGAYNEQFF. CDR3 coding DNA: TGCGCCAGCAGCTTGGCTTTTGTAGCGGGAGCCTACAATGAGCAGTTCTTC.

The chain recombines TRBV7-2 with TRBJ2-7, with D maybe TRBD1 (6 bases). Germline loops: CDR1 SGHTA, CDR2 FQGNSA. This CDR3 contains 13 residues. Trimming pared 5 bases from V and 4 bases from J, leaving 12 bases between. The CDR3 region is CASSPLGAYEQYF. CDR3 sequence (DNA): TGTGCCAGCAGCCCTTTGGGGGCTTACGAGCAGTACTTC.

The genes are TRBV7-6 and TRBJ2-7, with 9 bases aligning to TRBD1. V lost 1 base, J lost 7 bases, and 11 bases stayed unmatched. The germline gives CDR1 SGHVS, CDR2 FNYEAQ. The CDR3 runs to 16 residues. The CDR3 DNA sequence: TGTGCCAGCAGCTTAGAATCTCGGGACAGGGTAGGAGAGCAGTACTTC. Its protein is CASSLESRDRVGEQYF.

The chain employs TRBV9 and TRBJ1-2; 7 positions match TRBD1. With V trimmed by 3 bases and J by 0 bases, 2 bases remained unmatched. Per the germline V gene, CDR1 is SGDLS and CDR2 is YYNGEE. The CDR3 contains 14 residues. The CDR3 DNA reads TGTGCCAGCAGCGCCGGGACAGCTAACTATGGCTACACCTTC. Amino acids: CASSAGTANYGYTF.